Sequencing of this TCR beta chain was carried out in a study of blood T cell repertoires in COVID-19. Study-level background: Italy, Spain and the United States were the sources of the convalescent and acute COVID-19 samples. From T cells, B-cell-depleted T cells, or PBMCs came the material, which was cDNA or gDNA.

A word on this clone: At the DNA level, this CDR3 is encoded by other sequences in the same sample as well.

Data came from immunoSEQ multiplex PCR; TCRdb stores just in-frame clones and leaves some out. This sample has 50,000 to 60,000 clones, with 85% to 90% found just once. The CDR3 covers 15 residues. V was pared by 5 bases and J by 7 bases, with 8 bases of the junction left unmatched. Germline V gene data show CDR1 as SGHTA and CDR2 as FQGTGA. Input material: peripheral blood. The origin of this receptor is a human donor in a cohort sampled during active COVID-19. The chain uses TRBV7-3 and TRBJ2-1, with 10 bases lining up with TRBD2. The CDR3 nucleotides read TGTGCCAGCAGCCCCAGGGTAGCGGGAGGAAATGAGCAGTTCTTC. Its protein is CASSPRVAGGNEQFF.